The present T cell receptor (beta chain) was sequenced within a study of identical twins. Overall study results and limits: Weaker excess twin sharing was observed in beta out-of-frame sequences. Analyses of zero insertions could, in part, be confounded by invariant MAIT and iNKT cells.

This clonotype was seen repeatedly, ten times or more. What it binds is not known. Trimming cost V 5 bases and J 9 bases, with 32 bases left between them. Germline assignment: CDR1 SQVTM and CDR2 ANQGSEA. The CDR3 is 17 residues long. Through template switching, a universal primer site was introduced, and the cDNA contained unique molecular identifiers. TCRdb ran MiXCR on the 5' RACE reads and lists one entry per CDR3 protein. The sample yields over 550,000 distinct CDR3 sequences, under 8.5% seen once. Healthy Caucasians were all of the donors. This sample was shared with a second study, whose subject was yellow fever vaccine responses in identical twins.

The receptor's source is a woman aged 18-30 years in good health. Input material: PBMCs. V usage is TRBV29-1 and J usage is TRBJ2-7; D remains ambiguous. The CDR3 nucleotides read TGCAGCGTTCAGGCGGCGCCGATGGGCTCCTTAACTTCCCCGCAGTACTTC. It is translated as CSVQAAPMGSLTSPQYF.